These 15 T cell receptor beta chains were all obtained from the same sample, sequenced in a study of cytomegalovirus exposure and HLA in healthy donors. A multiplex PCR was run with 60 Vbeta primers and 13 Jbeta primers. TCRdb's table, derived via immunoSEQ multiplex PCR, lists solely in-frame clones and lacks some. The sample consists of under 150,000 clones, 60% to 85% of them appearing once. Sequencing input: PBMCs. The receptors here all came from a man in his thirties or forties in good health and CMV-seronegative.

In this sample, this clone turned up once. The chain has TRBV7-3 and TRBJ1-6; unclear D gene. The CDR3 contains 15 residues. From germline, CDR1 is SGHTA and CDR2 FQGTGA. V lost 0 bases to trimming and J lost 3 bases, with 6 bases between them. CDR3 nucleotide sequence: TGTGCCAGCAGCTTAACCCGGGACTATAATTCACCCCTCCACTTT. Protein product: CASSLTRDYNSPLHF. Full variable domain (outside the CDR3, taken from reference TRBV7-3 and TRBJ1-6): GAGVSQTPSNKVTEKGKYVELRCDPISGHTALYWYRQSLGQGPEFLIYFQGTGAADDSGLPNDRFFAVRPEGSVSTLKIQRTERGDSAVYLCASSLTRDYNSPLHFGNGTRLTVT.

The chain is built from TRBV10-2 and TRBJ1-2; 9 nucleotides align to TRBD1. This CDR3 has 14 amino acids. Looked up from germline, CDR1 is WSHSY and CDR2 is SAAADI. V shed 5 bases and J 7 bases; nucleotides not matched to a gene: 8. The CDR3 region is CASSTGQGFGGYTF. The CDR3 DNA reads as TGCGCCAGCAGTACGGGACAGGGTTTTGGTGGCTACACCTTC.

CDR3 sequence reads: CASGRRASNQPQHF. In nucleotides, the CDR3 is TGTGCCAGCGGTCGGCGGGCTAGCAATCAGCCCCAGCATTTT. The chain couples TRBV27 to TRBJ1-5, with D hard to call. Germline CDR1 MNHEY, CDR2 SMNVEV (reference sequence). This CDR3 has 14 residues. Trimming left V 8 bases short and J 0 bases short, with 11 bases between.

The gene calls are TRBV11-2 and TRBJ2-7, with a possible D match to TRBD1 (6 bases). Trimming pared 7 bases from V and 5 bases from J, leaving 9 bases between. The CDR3 sequence is 11 residues long. CDR1 SGHAT and CDR2 FQNNGV come from the germline V gene. In DNA, the CDR3 is TGTGCCAGCACCGCAGGGGACGAGCAGTACTTC. Translation: CASTAGDEQYF.

V and J are TRBV21-1 and TRBJ2-7; the table calls TRBD2, which could not be checked here. TRBV21-1 is an annotated pseudogene. This CDR3 is 15 amino acids long. The CDR3 loop reads CASSTLEQSPYEQYF. In nucleotides, the CDR3 is TGTGCCAGCAGCACCTTGGAGCAGAGCCCCTACGAGCAGTACTTC.

The chain recombines TRBV7-2 with TRBJ2-5; D unclear. The CDR3 contains 12 residues. V lost 1 base to trimming and J lost 4 bases, with 4 bases between them. Germline CDR1 reads SGHTA; CDR2 reads FQGNSA. This chain's CDR3 is CASSLGAETQYF. CDR3 in DNA: TGTGCCAGCAGCTTAGGGGCAGAGACCCAGTACTTC.

The chain employs TRBV11-1 and TRBJ2-7; 7 bases are shared with TRBD1. With 5 bases clipped from V and 5 bases from J, the junction kept 12 bases outside the gene matches. This CDR3 comprises 15 residues. Germline CDR1 is SGHAT and CDR2 is FQDESV (reference sequence). The CDR3: CASSATNRQGHEQYF. For the CDR3, the DNA is TGTGCCAGCAGCGCAACGAACCGACAGGGTCACGAGCAGTACTTC. Looking up the rest from reference TRBV11-1 and TRBJ2-7 gives the full variable domain: EAEVAQSPRYKITEKSQAVAFWCDPISGHATLYWYRQILGQGPELLVQFQDESVVDDSQLPKDRFSAERLKGVDSTLKIQPAELGDSAMYLCASSATNRQGHEQYFGPGTRLTVT.

The gene calls are TRBV30 and TRBJ1-1; D unresolved. V was clipped by 6 bases and J by 2 bases, with 7 bases between them. CDR1 is GTSNPN and CDR2 is SVGIG in the germline V gene (reference sequence). This CDR3 region has 11 residues. The CDR3 coding sequence is TGTGCCTGTGCACAAAACACTGAAGCTTTCTTT. Amino acids: CACAQNTEAFF. The full variable domain, rest sourced from reference TRBV30 and TRBJ1-1, is SQTIHQWPATLVQPVGSPLSLECTVEGTSNPNLYWYRQAAGRGLQLLFYSVGIGQISSEVPQNLSASRPQDRQFILSSKKLLLSDSGFYLCACAQNTEAFFGQGTRLTVV.

The chain is built from TRBV6-6 and TRBJ2-3; tentatively, D is TRBD2 (6 bases). Germline V gene data show CDR1 as MNHNY and CDR2 as SVGAGI (reference sequence). Trimming pared 11 bases from V and 2 bases from J, leaving 11 bases between. This CDR3 region has 12 residues. The CDR3 DNA is TGTGCCTGTAGCGGCTCCACAGATACGCAGTATTTT. It is translated as CACSGSTDTQYF.

J is TRBJ2-5 and V is TRBV7-9; D is perhaps TRBD2 (6 bases). The closer fit of TRBJ2-7 to the DNA end suggests the J call may be wrong. This CDR3 has 15 amino acids. Per germline, CDR1 SEHNR and CDR2 FQNEAQ (reference sequence). The CDR3 spells CASSPTGWRVYEQYF. The CDR3 DNA follows: TGTGCCAGCAGCCCCACGGGTTGGAGGGTCTACGAGCAGTACTTC.

V and J are TRBV6-1 and TRBJ1-1; 7 positions match TRBD1. The CDR3 covers 12 residues. Germline V CDR1 and CDR2: MNHNS, SASEGT. V lost 9 bases to trimming and J lost 4 bases; unmatched junction nucleotides: 5. The CDR3 nucleotides read TGTGCCAGGATACAGGGGAGCACTGAAGCTTTCTTT. Translation gives CARIQGSTEAFF.

J is TRBJ1-2 and V is TRBV7-2; maybe TRBD1 (5 bases). The CDR3 consists of 13 residues. Germline values: CDR1 SGHTA, CDR2 FQGNSA. The V end was cut by 5 bases, the J end by 8 bases, with 15 bases between. CDR3 in amino acids: CASSLGQGGGYTF. The CDR3 DNA is TGTGCCAGCAGCCTTGGGCAGGGCGGAGGCTACACCTTC.

The CDR3 sequence: CASSPGRGTAYGYTF. In DNA, the CDR3 is TGTGCCAGCAGCCCGGGTCGCGGGACAGCCTATGGCTACACCTTC. The chain combines TRBV7-2 with TRBJ1-2; 7 nucleotides line up with TRBD1. Losses at the gene ends were 5 bases for V and 4 bases for J; bases not matched to a gene: 10. The CDR3 is made up of 15 amino acids. CDR1 is SGHTA, CDR2 FQGNSA, per germline.

This chain links TRBV11-2 with TRBJ2-1; unclear D gene. V lost 4 bases and J 0 bases, leaving 10 bases between the germline ends. The CDR3 covers 15 residues. CDR1 and CDR2 from the germline V gene are SGHAT and FQNNGV. CDR3 sequence (DNA): TGTGCCAGCAGCTCGACTGCCAGCTCCTACAATGAGCAGTTCTTC. As protein: CASSSTASSYNEQFF.

This clone showed up just a few times. The J gene is TRBJ2-2, the V gene TRBV7-2; 7 bases align to TRBD1. CDR1 and CDR2 from the germline V gene are SGHTA and FQGNSA. The CDR3 totals 15 residues. V trimming: 2 bases; J trimming: 6 bases; junction bases outside the gene matches: 6. The CDR3 DNA is TGTGCCAGCAGCTTAAAGGGACAGCTGGCCGGGGAGCTGTTTTTT. It codes for CASSLKGQLAGELFF.